The clone carrying this T cell receptor beta chain was picked up many times. Trimming took 1 base from V and 1 from J, leaving 5 bases between them. CDR3 length equals 12 residues. CDR1 is DFQATT, CDR2 SNEGSKA, per germline (reference sequence). This entry comes from a study of T-cell memory formation after mild COVID-19. TCRdb fed the 5' RACE reads into MiXCR, producing one record per CDR3 protein. Seen here are just over 60,000 distinct CDR3 sequences, over 8.5% observed once, and the top ten hold 1.1%. V gene TRBV20-1 combines with J gene TRBJ2-7; D call uncertain. This TCR was recovered from a young man who had mild COVID-19 (a few samples of this study predate the infection). Cell type and time point are not known. The sequenced material came from PBMCs or a T cell subset sorted from them (not recorded which). CDR3 DNA sequence: TGCAGTGCTAGAGGCAGATCCTACGAGCAGTACGTC. As protein: CSARGRSYEQYV.